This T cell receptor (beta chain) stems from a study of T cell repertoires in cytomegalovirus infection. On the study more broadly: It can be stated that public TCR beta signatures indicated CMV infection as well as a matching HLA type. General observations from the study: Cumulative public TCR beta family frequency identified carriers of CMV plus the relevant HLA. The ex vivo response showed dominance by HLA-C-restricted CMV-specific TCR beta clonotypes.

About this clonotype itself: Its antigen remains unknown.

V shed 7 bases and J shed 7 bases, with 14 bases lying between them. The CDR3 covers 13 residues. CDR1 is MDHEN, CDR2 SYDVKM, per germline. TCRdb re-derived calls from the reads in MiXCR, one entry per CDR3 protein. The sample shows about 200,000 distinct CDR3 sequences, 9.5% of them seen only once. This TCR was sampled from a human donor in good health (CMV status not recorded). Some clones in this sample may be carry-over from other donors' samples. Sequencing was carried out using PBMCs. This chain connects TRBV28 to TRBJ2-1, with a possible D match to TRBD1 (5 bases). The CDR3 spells CASIGRDKNEQFF. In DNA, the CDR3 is TGTGCCAGCATCGGCAGGGATAAGAATGAGCAGTTCTTC.